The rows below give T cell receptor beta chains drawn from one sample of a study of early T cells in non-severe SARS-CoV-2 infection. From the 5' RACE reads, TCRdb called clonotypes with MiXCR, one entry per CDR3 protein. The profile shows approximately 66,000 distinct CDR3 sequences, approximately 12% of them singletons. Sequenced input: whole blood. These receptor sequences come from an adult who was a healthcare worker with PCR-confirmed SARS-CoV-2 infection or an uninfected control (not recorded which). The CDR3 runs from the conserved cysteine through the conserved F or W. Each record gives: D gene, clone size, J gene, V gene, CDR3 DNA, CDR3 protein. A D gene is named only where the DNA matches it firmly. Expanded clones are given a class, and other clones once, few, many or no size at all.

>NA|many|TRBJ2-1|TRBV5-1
TGCGCCAGCAGCCCGGTCAAGAATGAGCAGTTCTTC
CASSPVKNEQFF
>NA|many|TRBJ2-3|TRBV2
TGTGCCAGCAGTGAATCTCTACAGGTCTTCACAGATACGCAGTATTTT
CASSESLQVFTDTQYF
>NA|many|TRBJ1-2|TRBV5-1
TGCGCCAGCAGCGCGAGGGGGGGCTCCCATGGCTACACCTTC
CASSARGGSHGYTF
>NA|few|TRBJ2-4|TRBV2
TGTGCCAGCAGTTCGCGGGGCCAGTACTTC
CASSSRGQYF
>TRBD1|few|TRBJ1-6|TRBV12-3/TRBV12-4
TGTGCCAGCACCTCGACAGGGGTCTATAATTCACCCCTCCACTTT
CASTSTGVYNSPLHF
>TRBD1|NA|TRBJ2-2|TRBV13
TGTGCCAGCAGCTCCAGACAGGGAAGCTTCGCCGGGGAGCTGTTTTTT
CASSSRQGSFAGELFF
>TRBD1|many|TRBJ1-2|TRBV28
TGTGCCAGCAGTGCGCTACAGGGGGCCTTATACACCTTC
CASSALQGALYTF
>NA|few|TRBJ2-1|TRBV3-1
TGTGCCAGCAGCCAAGTTGGGAACCTCAATGAGCAGTTCTTC
CASSQVGNLNEQFF
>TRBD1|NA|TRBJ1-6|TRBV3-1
TGTGCCAGCATCCAAGAGACGGGCAGGGGGCAAACGTCCCTCCACTTT
CASIQETGRGQTSLHF
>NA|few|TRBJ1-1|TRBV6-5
TGTGCCAGCAGTTACTCCGAGGGCGCGGACACTGAAGCTTTCTTT
CASSYSEGADTEAFF
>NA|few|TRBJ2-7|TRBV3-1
TGTGCCAGCGGGAGAACCTACGAGCAGTACTTC
CASGRTYEQYF
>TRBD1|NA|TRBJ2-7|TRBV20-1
TGCAGTGCTAGAACGGACAGGGGGCATTCCTACGAGCAGTACTTC
CSARTDRGHSYEQYF
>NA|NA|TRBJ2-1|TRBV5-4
TGTGCCAGCAGCCGGGATGCTGGCAATGAGCAGTTCTTC
CASSRDAGNEQFF
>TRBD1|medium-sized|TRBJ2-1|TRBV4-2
TGTGCCAGCAGCCAAGTGGGACAGGGGAACCCTCGAGGGAATGAGCAGTTCTTC
CASSQVGQGNPRGNEQFF
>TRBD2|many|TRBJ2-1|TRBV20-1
TGCAGTGCTAGGGGACTAGCGGAGACGAATGAGCAGTTCTTC
CSARGLAETNEQFF
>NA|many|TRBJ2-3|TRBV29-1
TGCAGCGTTATGACTAGAAGCACAGATACGCAGTATTTT
CSVMTRSTDTQYF
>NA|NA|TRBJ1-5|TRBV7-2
TGTGCCAGCAGCTTACAGGATGTAAGTCAGCCCCAGCATTTT
CASSLQDVSQPQHF
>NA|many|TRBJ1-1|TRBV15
TGTGCCACCAGCCTACGACGGGGTGAAGCTTTCTTT
CATSLRRGEAFF
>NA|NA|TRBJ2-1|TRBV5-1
TGCGCCAGCAGCCGCAACTCCGATGAGCAGTTCTTC
CASSRNSDEQFF
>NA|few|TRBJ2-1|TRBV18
TGTGCCAGCTCATCTACTATTAGTCTTATTGACAATGAGCAGTTCTTC
CASSSTISLIDNEQFF
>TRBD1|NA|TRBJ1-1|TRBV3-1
TGTGCCAGCAGCTATGGGACAGGGGCTGAAGCTTTCTTT
CASSYGTGAEAFF
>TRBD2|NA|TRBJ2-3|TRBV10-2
TGCACCAGCAGTGAGCCCAGGACTAGTGGCACAGATACGCAGTATTTT
CTSSEPRTSGTDTQYF
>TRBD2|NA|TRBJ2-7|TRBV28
TGTGCCAGCAGTTCCGCCGGGGGGTACGAGCAGTACTTC
CASSSAGGYEQYF
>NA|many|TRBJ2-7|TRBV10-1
TGCGCCAGCAGTTCTGACACCAGCTCCTACGAGCAGTACTTC
CASSSDTSSYEQYF
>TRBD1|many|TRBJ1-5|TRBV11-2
TGTGCCAGCAGCGAACGGACAGGGGGCAATTATCAGCCCCAGCATTTT
CASSERTGGNYQPQHF
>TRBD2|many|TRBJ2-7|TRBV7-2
TGTGCCAGCAGCCTGAGCGGGGTGGTCTACGAGCAGTACTTC
CASSLSGVVYEQYF
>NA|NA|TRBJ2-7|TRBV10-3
TGTGCCATCAGTGAGTCCGAGGGCTGGGAGCAGTACTTC
CAISESEGWEQYF
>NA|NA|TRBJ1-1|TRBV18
TGTGCCAGCTCACCACCGGGCGGTGCCCTTACATTGAACACTGAAGCTTTCTTT
CASSPPGGALTLNTEAFF